This T cell receptor (beta chain) was observed in a study of blood T cell repertoires in COVID-19. Study background: The origin of the acute and convalescent COVID-19 samples was the United States, Italy and Spain.

Trimming removed 9 bases from V and 4 bases from J; junction bases left unmatched: 3. Germline V CDR1 and CDR2: KGHDR, SFDVKD. The CDR3 contains 12 residues. As originally analysed: Amplification with reference gene primers provided the estimates of nucleated cell counts. Sequenced by immunoSEQ multiplex PCR; TCRdb stores in-frame clones only, minus some. Clonal size and the V and J genes are those of that table, whereas D and trimming came from the DNA. The sample has 180,000 or so clones, roughly 85% seen once; the top ten hold approximately 9.9%. This chain links TRBV24-1 with TRBJ2-7, with 9 bases identical to TRBD1. This sequence originates from a human donor with active or convalescent COVID-19. The donor label of this sample is uncertain. Sequences were obtained from peripheral blood. The CDR3 DNA follows: TGTGCCACCGGGACAGGGTCTTACGAGCAGTACTTC. Its translation: CATGTGSYEQYF.